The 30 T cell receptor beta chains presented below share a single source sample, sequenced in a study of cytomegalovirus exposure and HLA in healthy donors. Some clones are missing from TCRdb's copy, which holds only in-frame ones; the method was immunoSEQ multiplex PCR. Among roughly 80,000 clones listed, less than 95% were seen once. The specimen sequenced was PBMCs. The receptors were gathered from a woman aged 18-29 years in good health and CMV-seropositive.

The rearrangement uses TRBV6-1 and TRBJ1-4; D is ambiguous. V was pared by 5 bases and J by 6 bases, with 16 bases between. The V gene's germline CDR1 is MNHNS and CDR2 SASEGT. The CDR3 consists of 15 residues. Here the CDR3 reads CASSKSGVSDEKLFF. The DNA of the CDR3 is TGTGCCAGCAGTAAGTCGGGTGTAAGTGATGAAAAACTGTTTTTT.

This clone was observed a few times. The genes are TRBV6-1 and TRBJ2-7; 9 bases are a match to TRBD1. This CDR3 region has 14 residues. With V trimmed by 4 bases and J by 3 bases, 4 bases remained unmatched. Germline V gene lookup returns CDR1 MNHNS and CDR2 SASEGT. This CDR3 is CASSARDRVYEQYF. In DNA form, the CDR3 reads TGTGCCAGCAGTGCCCGGGACAGGGTCTACGAGCAGTACTTC.

The CDR3 DNA sequence: TGTGCCAGCAGTGGGGCTAGCGGCATTGGGGATACGCAGTATTTT. Translating it yields CASSGASGIGDTQYF. The chain is built from TRBV28 and TRBJ2-3; TRBD2 matches 7 bases. This CDR3 has 15 amino acids. Germline V lookup: CDR1 MDHEN, CDR2 SYDVKM. Germline trimming cut 5 bases from V and 6 bases from J; bases unmatched to any gene: 11.

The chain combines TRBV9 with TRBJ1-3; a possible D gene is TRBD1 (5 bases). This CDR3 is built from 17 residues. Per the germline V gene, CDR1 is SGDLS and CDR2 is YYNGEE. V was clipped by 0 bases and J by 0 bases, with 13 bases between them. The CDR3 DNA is TGTGCCAGCAGCGTAGACTGGGGGGTTCACTCTGGAAACACCATATATTTT. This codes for CASSVDWGVHSGNTIYF.

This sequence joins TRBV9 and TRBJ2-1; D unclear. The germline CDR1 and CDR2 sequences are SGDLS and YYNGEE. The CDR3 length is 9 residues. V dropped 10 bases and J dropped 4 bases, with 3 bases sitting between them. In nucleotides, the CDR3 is TGTGCCCCATACAATGAGCAGTTCTTC. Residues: CAPYNEQFF.

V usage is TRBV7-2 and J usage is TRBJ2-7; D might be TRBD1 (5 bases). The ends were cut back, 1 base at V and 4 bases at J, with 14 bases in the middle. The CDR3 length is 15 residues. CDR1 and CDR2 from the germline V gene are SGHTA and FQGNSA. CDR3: CASSLEGVGLYEQYF. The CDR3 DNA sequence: TGTGCCAGCAGCTTAGAAGGGGTGGGCCTGTACGAGCAGTACTTC.

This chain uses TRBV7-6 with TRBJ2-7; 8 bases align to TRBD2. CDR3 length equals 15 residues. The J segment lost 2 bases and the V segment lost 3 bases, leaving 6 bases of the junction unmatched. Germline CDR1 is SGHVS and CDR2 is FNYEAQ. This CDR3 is CASSLFGGGTYEQYF. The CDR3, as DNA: TGTGCCAGCAGCTTGTTTGGCGGGGGGACCTACGAGCAGTACTTC.

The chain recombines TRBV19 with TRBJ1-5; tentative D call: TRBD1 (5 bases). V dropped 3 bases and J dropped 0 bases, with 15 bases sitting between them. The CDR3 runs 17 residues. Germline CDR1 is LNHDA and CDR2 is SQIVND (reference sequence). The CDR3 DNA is TGTGCCAGTAGTATCCAAGGACAAGTATATAGCAATCAGCCCCAGCATTTT. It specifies CASSIQGQVYSNQPQHF. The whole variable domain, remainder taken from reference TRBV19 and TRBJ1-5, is DGGITQSPKYLFRKEGQNVTLSCEQNLNHDAMYWYRQDPGQGLRLIYYSQIVNDFQKGDIAEGYSVSREKKESFPLTVTSAQKNPTAFYLCASSIQGQVYSNQPQHFGDGTRLSIL.

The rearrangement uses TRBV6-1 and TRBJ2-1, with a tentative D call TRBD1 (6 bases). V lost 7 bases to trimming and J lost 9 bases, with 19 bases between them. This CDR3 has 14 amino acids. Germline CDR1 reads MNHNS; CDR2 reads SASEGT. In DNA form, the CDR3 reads TGTGCCAGCAACCCGACAGGTCCTCAGGGTGAGCAGTTCTTC. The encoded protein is CASNPTGPQGEQFF.

CDR3 DNA: TGTGCCAGCAGTTCTAGCGGGAGAGGTGTTAGTGAGCAGTTCTTC. Protein: CASSSSGRGVSEQFF. This rearrangement joins TRBV27 to TRBJ2-1; 10 nucleotides agree with TRBD2. J lost 9 bases, V lost 4 bases, and 9 bases had no gene match. The CDR3 extends over 15 amino acids. Germline V CDR1 and CDR2: MNHEY, SMNVEV (reference sequence).

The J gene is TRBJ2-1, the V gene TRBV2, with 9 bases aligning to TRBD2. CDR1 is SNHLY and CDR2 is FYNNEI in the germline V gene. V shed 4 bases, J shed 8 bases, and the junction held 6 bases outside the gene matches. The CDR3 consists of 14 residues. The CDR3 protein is CASSGGLAGYEQFF. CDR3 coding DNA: TGTGCCAGCAGTGGCGGTCTAGCGGGGTATGAGCAGTTCTTC.

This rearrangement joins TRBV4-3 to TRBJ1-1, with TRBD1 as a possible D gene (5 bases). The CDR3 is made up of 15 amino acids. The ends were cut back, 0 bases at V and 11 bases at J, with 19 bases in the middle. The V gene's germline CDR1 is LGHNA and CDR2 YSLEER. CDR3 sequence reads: CASSQDSGALALAFF. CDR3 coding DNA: TGCGCCAGCAGCCAAGATAGTGGGGCGTTGGCTCTGGCTTTCTTT.

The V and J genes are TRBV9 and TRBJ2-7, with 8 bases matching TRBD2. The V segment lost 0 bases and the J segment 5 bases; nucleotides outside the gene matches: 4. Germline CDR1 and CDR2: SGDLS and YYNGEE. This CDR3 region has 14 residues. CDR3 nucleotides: TGTGCCAGCAGCGTAGCGGGAGGGCCTCACGAGCAGTACTTC. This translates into CASSVAGGPHEQYF.

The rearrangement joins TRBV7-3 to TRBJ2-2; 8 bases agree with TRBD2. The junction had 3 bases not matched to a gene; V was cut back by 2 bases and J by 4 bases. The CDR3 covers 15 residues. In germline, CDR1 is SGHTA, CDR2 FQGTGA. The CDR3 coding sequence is TGTGCCAGCAGCTTACTCGGGGGGGTCACCGGGGAGCTGTTTTTT. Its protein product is CASSLLGGVTGELFF.

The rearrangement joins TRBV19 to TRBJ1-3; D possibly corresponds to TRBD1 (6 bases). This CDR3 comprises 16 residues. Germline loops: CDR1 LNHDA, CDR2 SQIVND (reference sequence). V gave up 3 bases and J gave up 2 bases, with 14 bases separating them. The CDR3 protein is CASSINSWTAGNTIYF. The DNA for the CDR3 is TGTGCCAGTAGTATCAATTCGTGGACAGCTGGAAACACCATATATTTT.

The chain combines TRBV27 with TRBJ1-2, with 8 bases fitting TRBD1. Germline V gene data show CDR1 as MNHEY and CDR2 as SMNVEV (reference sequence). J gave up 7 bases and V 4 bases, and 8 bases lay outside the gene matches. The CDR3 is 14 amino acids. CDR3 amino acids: CASSSTGQGGGYTF. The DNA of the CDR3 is TGTGCCAGCAGTTCAACCGGACAGGGTGGTGGCTACACCTTC.

The CDR3 DNA sequence: TGTGCCAGCAGGGGAGGGCCGATGAACACTGAAGCTTTCTTT. It codes for CASRGGPMNTEAFF. This chain uses TRBV2 with TRBJ1-1; D remains ambiguous. The CDR3 runs to 14 residues. Trimming stripped 6 bases from V and 0 bases from J, with 11 bases between. Germline CDR1 SNHLY, CDR2 FYNNEI.

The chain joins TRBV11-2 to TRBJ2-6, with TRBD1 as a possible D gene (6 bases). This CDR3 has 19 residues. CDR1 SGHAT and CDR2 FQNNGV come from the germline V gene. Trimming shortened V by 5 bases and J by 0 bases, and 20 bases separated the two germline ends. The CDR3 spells CASSDHRVVTSSGANVLTF. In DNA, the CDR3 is TGTGCCAGCAGCGACCACAGGGTAGTTACTAGCTCTGGGGCCAACGTCCTGACTTTC.

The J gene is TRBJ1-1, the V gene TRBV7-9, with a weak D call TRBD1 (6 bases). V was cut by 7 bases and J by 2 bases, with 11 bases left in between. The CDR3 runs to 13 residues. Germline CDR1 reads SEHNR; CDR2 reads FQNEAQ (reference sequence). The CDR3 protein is CASIGQPNTEAFF. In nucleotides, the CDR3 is TGTGCCAGCATCGGACAGCCTAACACTGAAGCTTTCTTT.

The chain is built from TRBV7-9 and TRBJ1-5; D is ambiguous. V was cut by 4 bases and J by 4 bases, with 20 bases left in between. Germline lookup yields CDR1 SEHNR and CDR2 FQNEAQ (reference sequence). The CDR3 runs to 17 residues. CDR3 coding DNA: TGTGCCAGCAGCTCCGGGGTGGGAGCGCGGGATAATCAGCCCCAGCATTTT. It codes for CASSSGVGARDNQPQHF.

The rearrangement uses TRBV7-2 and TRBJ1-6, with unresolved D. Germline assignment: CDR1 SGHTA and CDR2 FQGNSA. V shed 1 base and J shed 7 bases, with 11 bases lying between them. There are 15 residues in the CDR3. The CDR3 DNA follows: TGTGCCAGCAGCTTAGTACGGCAGAGGAATTCACCCCTCCACTTT. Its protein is CASSLVRQRNSPLHF. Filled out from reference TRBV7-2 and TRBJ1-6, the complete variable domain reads GAGVSQSPSNKVTEKGKDVELRCDPISGHTALYWYRQSLGQGLEFLIYFQGNSAPDKSGLPSDRFSAERTGGSVSTLTIQRTQQEDSAVYLCASSLVRQRNSPLHFGNGTRLTVT.

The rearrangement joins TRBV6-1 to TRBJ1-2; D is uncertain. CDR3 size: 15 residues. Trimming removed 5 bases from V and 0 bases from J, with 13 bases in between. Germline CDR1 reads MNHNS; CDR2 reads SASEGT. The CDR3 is CASSSNAYTNYGYTF. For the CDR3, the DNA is TGTGCCAGCAGTTCAAACGCGTATACTAACTATGGCTACACCTTC.

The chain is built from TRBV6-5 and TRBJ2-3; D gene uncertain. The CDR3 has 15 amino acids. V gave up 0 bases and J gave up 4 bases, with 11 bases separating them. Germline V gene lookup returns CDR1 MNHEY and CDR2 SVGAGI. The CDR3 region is CASSYSGSLADTQYF. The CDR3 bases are TGTGCCAGCAGTTACTCGGGTAGCCTAGCAGATACGCAGTATTTT.

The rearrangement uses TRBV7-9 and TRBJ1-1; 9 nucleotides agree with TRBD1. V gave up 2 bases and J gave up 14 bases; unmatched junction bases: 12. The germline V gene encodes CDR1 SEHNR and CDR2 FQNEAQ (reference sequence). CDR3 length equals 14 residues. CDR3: CASSLSLGDREFFF. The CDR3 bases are TGTGCCAGCAGCTTATCTTTGGGGGACAGGGAATTCTTCTTT.

In DNA form, the CDR3 reads TGTGCCAGCAGCTTGGTGGGCAGAAGCTCTGGAAACACCATATATTTT. Encoded protein: CASSLVGRSSGNTIYF. The genes are TRBV5-4 and TRBJ1-3; D is unresolved. V lost 0 bases and J 0 bases, leaving 10 bases between the germline ends. Looked up from germline, CDR1 is SGHNT and CDR2 is YYREEE (reference sequence). This CDR3 has 16 residues.

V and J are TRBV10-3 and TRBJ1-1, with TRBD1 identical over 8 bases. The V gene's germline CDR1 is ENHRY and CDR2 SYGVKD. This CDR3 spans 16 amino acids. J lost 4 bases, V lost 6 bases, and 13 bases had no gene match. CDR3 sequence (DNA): TGTGCCATCAGCCCGTCTCGGGACAGGACTTCCACTGAAGCTTTCTTT. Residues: CAISPSRDRTSTEAFF.

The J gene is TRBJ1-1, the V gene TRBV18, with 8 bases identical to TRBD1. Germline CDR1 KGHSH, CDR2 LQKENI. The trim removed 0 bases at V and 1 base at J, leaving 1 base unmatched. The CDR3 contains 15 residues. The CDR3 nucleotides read TGTGCCAGCTCACCACCGACAGGGGCGAACACTGAAGCTTTCTTT. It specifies CASSPPTGANTEAFF.

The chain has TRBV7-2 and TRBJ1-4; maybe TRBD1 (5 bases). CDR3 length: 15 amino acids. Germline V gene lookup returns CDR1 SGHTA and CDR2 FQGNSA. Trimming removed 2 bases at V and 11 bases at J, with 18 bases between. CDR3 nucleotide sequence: TGTGCCAGCAGCTTAAACGTGGGTCTCCGGGGGAAACTGTTTTTT. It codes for CASSLNVGLRGKLFF.

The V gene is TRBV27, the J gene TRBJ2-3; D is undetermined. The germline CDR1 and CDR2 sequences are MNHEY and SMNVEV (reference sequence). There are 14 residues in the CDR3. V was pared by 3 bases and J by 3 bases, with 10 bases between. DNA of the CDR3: TGTGCCAGCAGTTTTAGACTGTCTACAGATACGCAGTATTTT. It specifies CASSFRLSTDTQYF.

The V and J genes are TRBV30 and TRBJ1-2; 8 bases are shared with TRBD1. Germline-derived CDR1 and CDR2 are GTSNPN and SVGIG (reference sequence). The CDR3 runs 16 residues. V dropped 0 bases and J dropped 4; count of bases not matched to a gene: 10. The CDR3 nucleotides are TGTGCCTGGAGTGTACTAGGGGGACAGGCCCCCTATGGCTACACCTTC. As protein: CAWSVLGGQAPYGYTF.